Following are 17 T cell receptor beta chains from one sample sequenced in a study of OX40 agonist ivuxolimab in advanced cancers. Profiling relied on immunoSEQ multiplex PCR, and the TCRdb table lists in-frame clones only, not all of them. The sample records 77,000 or so clones, about 84% being singletons. Sequenced material: CD4+ or CD8+ T cells sorted from blood, taken in a trial of the OX40 agonist ivuxolimab. The receptors stem from an adult with an advanced solid tumor such as melanoma, head and neck, liver or kidney cancer.

The V gene is TRBV6-5, the J gene TRBJ2-3, with 8 positions matching TRBD2. The V gene end was trimmed by 2 bases and the J gene end by 1 base; junction bases not matched to a gene: 5. The CDR3 is made up of 16 amino acids. Germline CDR1 is MNHEY and CDR2 is SVGAGI. The CDR3 region is CASSYLSGSGTDTQYF. CDR3 nucleotides: TGTGCCAGCAGTTACCTGAGCGGGAGTGGCACAGATACGCAGTATTTT.

V is TRBV6-6 and J is TRBJ1-2; 9 nucleotides line up with TRBD1. Trimming cost V 5 bases and J 5 bases; bases outside gene matches: 3. Germline lookup yields CDR1 MNHNY and CDR2 SVGAGI (reference sequence). The length of the CDR3 is 13 residues. The CDR3 loop is CASSTGQGYGYTF. CDR3 coding DNA: TGTGCCAGCAGTACGGGACAGGGATATGGCTACACCTTC.

The chain joins TRBV4-1 to TRBJ1-1, with TRBD1 matching over 10 bases. Germline CDR1 and CDR2: MGHRA and YSYEKL. The CDR3 has 15 amino acids. V was clipped by 0 bases and J by 10 bases; unmatched bases: 8. CDR3 protein: CASSQDPGQGLRAFF. The DNA for the CDR3 is TGCGCCAGCAGCCAAGATCCGGGACAGGGGCTCCGAGCTTTCTTT.

The chain couples TRBV10-3 to TRBJ1-2, with D maybe TRBD1 (5 bases). The CDR3 sequence is 20 residues long. Trimming took 4 bases from V and 3 from J, leaving 30 bases between them. Germline V gives CDR1 ENHRY, CDR2 SYGVKD. The CDR3 coding sequence is TGTGCCATCAGTGGGGCGGGGCTAAGGGAGCGGAACAGGTTCGACTATGGCTACACCTTC. It codes for CAISGAGLRERNRFDYGYTF.

The chain has TRBV7-9 and TRBJ2-5; a possible D gene is TRBD2 (5 bases). This CDR3 has 16 amino acids. V was shortened by 3 bases and J by 0 bases, with 14 bases between the two germline ends. CDR1 and CDR2 from the germline V gene are SEHNR and FQNEAQ (reference sequence). The CDR3 region has the DNA TGTGCCAGCAGCTTCATGAGAGGGTGGAACCAAGAGACCCAGTACTTC. Translating gives CASSFMRGWNQETQYF.

The chain is built from TRBV27 and TRBJ2-7; D might be TRBD2 (6 bases). Germline V gene data show CDR1 as MNHEY and CDR2 as SMNVEV (reference sequence). This CDR3 spans 15 amino acids. V was shortened by 4 bases and J by 11 bases, with 24 bases between the two germline ends. The CDR3 spells CASSSTTGLRVGKYF. CDR3 DNA sequence: TGTGCCAGCAGTTCTACAACGGGACTCAGAGTGGGGAAGTACTTC.

Only a few counts were recorded for this clone. The CDR3 nucleotides are TGTGCCAGCAGCTTGGGCAGGGGTAATTCACCCCTCCACTTT. It is translated as CASSLGRGNSPLHF. The chain links TRBV7-8 to TRBJ1-6; possibly TRBD1 for D (6 bases). CDR3 length: 14 residues. Trimming removed 3 bases at V and 6 bases at J, with 9 bases between. Germline CDR1 is SGHVS and CDR2 is FQNEAQ. The whole variable domain, filled in from reference TRBV7-8 and TRBJ1-6, reads GAGVSQSPRYKVAKRGQDVALRCDPISGHVSLFWYQQALGQGPEFLTYFQNEAQLDKSGLPSDRFFAERPEGSVSTLKIQRTQQEDSAVYLCASSLGRGNSPLHFGNGTRLTVT.

The chain couples TRBV5-1 to TRBJ2-5; 10 bases are a match to TRBD2. Losses at the gene ends were 4 bases for V and 0 bases for J; bases not matched to a gene: 9. CDR1 is SGHRS and CDR2 is YFSETQ in the germline V gene. The CDR3 loop spans 17 amino acids. The DNA of the CDR3 is TGCGCCAGCAGCCTCACTAGCGGGATCCGGGACCAAGAGACCCAGTACTTC. Its translation: CASSLTSGIRDQETQYF.

V usage is TRBV7-6 and J usage is TRBJ2-7; 7 nucleotides line up with TRBD2. J gave up 6 bases and V 0 bases, and 14 bases lay outside the gene matches. Germline values: CDR1 SGHVS, CDR2 FNYEAQ. The length of the CDR3 is 17 residues. The CDR3 reads CASSLAPPGGPGGEQYF. CDR3 bases: TGTGCCAGCAGCTTAGCTCCCCCCGGGGGACCGGGAGGCGAGCAGTACTTC.

The CDR3 region has the DNA TGTGCCAGCTCAACAGGGTACCAAGAGACCCAGTACTTC. Translated, it gives CASSTGYQETQYF. The V gene is TRBV18, the J gene TRBJ2-5; D may be TRBD1 (6 bases). The CDR3 length is 13 residues. Between the trimmed V and J ends, which lost 5 bases and 0 bases, there was a span of 7 bases. Germline CDR1 KGHSH, CDR2 LQKENI.

The chain links TRBV18 to TRBJ2-7, with D perhaps TRBD1 (6 bases). The CDR3 sequence is 11 residues long. CDR1 KGHSH and CDR2 LQKENI come from the germline V gene. Trimming left V 5 bases short and J 7 bases short, with 9 bases between. In DNA, the CDR3 is TGTGCCAGCTCATCCACAGGGGAGCAGTACTTC. This codes for CASSSTGEQYF.

The chain has TRBV28 and TRBJ1-1, with D possibly TRBD1 on 5 matching bases. V lost 6 bases and J 1 base, leaving 15 bases between the germline ends. This CDR3 spans 15 amino acids. In germline, CDR1 is MDHEN, CDR2 SYDVKM. CDR3 nucleotide sequence: TGTGCCAGCAGATTACCGGGGCAACGGAACACTGAAGCTTTCTTT. Translated: CASRLPGQRNTEAFF.

The chain is built from TRBV2 and TRBJ2-3; maybe TRBD2 (6 bases). This CDR3 is 16 amino acids long. Germline lookup yields CDR1 SNHLY and CDR2 FYNNEI. The V and J ends lost 8 bases and 1 base respectively, with 19 bases between them. The CDR3 loop reads CASGTPTAGRTDTQYF. The CDR3 DNA reads as TGTGCCAGCGGGACCCCCACAGCGGGCCGCACAGATACGCAGTATTTT. The full variable domain, completed using reference TRBV2 and TRBJ2-3, is EPEVTQTPSHQVTQMGQEVILRCVPISNHLYFYWYRQILGQKVEFLVSFYNNEISEKSEIFDDQFSVERPDGSNFTLKIRSTKLEDSAMYFCASGTPTAGRTDTQYFGPGTRLTVL.

V and J are TRBV10-3 and TRBJ2-3; TRBD2 might be the D (6 bases). Germline lookup yields CDR1 ENHRY and CDR2 SYGVKD. Between the trimmed V and J ends, which lost 11 bases and 5 bases, there was a span of 20 bases. The CDR3 length is 14 residues. The CDR3: CAAGDFGRKDTQYF. For the CDR3, the DNA is TGTGCCGCCGGGGACTTTGGGCGAAAAGATACGCAGTATTTT.

J is TRBJ2-7 and V is TRBV6-1; D is unclear. Trimming left V 7 bases short and J 0 bases short, with 16 bases between. CDR3 length equals 15 residues. Looked up from germline, CDR1 is MNHNS and CDR2 is SASEGT. The CDR3 region is CASTGDKFLSYEQYF. CDR3 sequence (DNA): TGTGCCAGCACAGGTGACAAATTTCTCTCCTACGAGCAGTACTTC.

The table lists this clone with a few counts. The chain has TRBV19 and TRBJ1-1; the match to TRBD1 covers 9 bases. The junction had 3 bases not matched to a gene; V was cut back by 5 bases and J by 2 bases. Germline CDR1 is LNHDA and CDR2 is SQIVND (reference sequence). The CDR3 covers 14 residues. For the CDR3, the DNA is TGTGCCAGTAGTTCGGGACAGGGAAACACTGAAGCTTTCTTT. Protein: CASSSGQGNTEAFF.

The V and J genes are TRBV5-4 and TRBJ2-1; D perhaps matches TRBD2 (6 bases). The V and J ends lost 4 bases and 0 bases respectively, with 17 bases between them. The CDR3 has 17 amino acids. CDR1 is SGHNT, CDR2 YYREEE, per germline (reference sequence). CDR3 sequence: CASSRPLASSSYNEQFF. The CDR3 DNA sequence: TGTGCCAGCAGCCGTCCCCTAGCGAGTTCCTCCTACAATGAGCAGTTCTTC. The full variable domain, with the rest looked up from reference TRBV5-4 and TRBJ2-1, is ETGVTQSPTHLIKTRGQQVTLRCSSQSGHNTVSWYQQALGQGPQFIFQYYREEENGRGNFPPRFSGLQFPNYSSELNVNALELDDSALYLCASSRPLASSSYNEQFFGPGTRLTVL.